One sample yielded the 15 T cell receptor beta chains listed below, sequenced in a study of shared clonotypes between healthy human individuals. Here immunoSEQ multiplex PCR was the method, and the copy in TCRdb shows in-frame clones only, minus some. The sample holds 2 million or so clones, 85% to 95% seen once. The sample consisted of naive CD4+ T cells sorted from blood. Subset: CD45RA+ positively selected. The origin of the receptors is a man aged 18 to 29 in good health.

V and J are TRBV30 and TRBJ2-5, with a weak D call TRBD1 (5 bases). This CDR3 has 12 amino acids. Germline V lookup: CDR1 GTSNPN, CDR2 SVGIG (reference sequence). Trimming removed 2 bases from V and 6 bases from J, with 10 bases in between. This chain's CDR3 is CAWSSDSQTQYF. Here the CDR3 DNA reads TGTGCCTGGAGTTCAGACAGCCAGACCCAGTACTTC.

The rearrangement uses TRBV5-3 and TRBJ1-4; possibly TRBD1 for D (6 bases). TRBV5-3 is marked as an open reading frame, function uncertain. This CDR3 contains 15 residues. Trimming cost V 4 bases and J 7 bases, with 17 bases left between them. The CDR3 DNA reads as TGTGCCAGAAGCGCCCTCCAGGGGCCATGTGAAAAACTGTTTTTT. Amino acids: CARSALQGPCEKLFF.

The J gene is TRBJ1-2, the V gene TRBV28; D possibly corresponds to TRBD1 (5 bases). Germline V gene data show CDR1 as MDHEN and CDR2 as SYDVKM. V shed 3 bases and J shed 2 bases, with 10 bases lying between them. This CDR3 region has 14 residues. The chain's CDR3 is CASSFGGGNYGYTF. In DNA, the CDR3 is TGTGCCAGCAGTTTCGGGGGAGGGAACTATGGCTACACCTTC.

The rearrangement joins TRBV2 to TRBJ2-7, with TRBD2 identical over 10 bases. From germline, CDR1 is SNHLY and CDR2 FYNNEI. The CDR3 contains 14 residues. Trimming took 6 bases from V and 4 from J; bases not matched to a gene: 6. The CDR3 DNA reads TGTGCCAGCAGCAAACTAGCGGGACTATACGAGCAGTACTTC. Translation: CASSKLAGLYEQYF.

Comment on this clone: Other DNA sequences in the sample encode the same CDR3. The gene calls are TRBV4-1 and TRBJ1-5; D remains unclear. The V and J ends lost 0 bases and 6 bases respectively, with 6 bases between them. Germline values: CDR1 MGHRA, CDR2 YSYEKL. This CDR3 has 13 amino acids. The CDR3 DNA is TGCGCCAGCAGCCAAGACCGGGGTCAGCCCCAGCATTTT. Translated: CASSQDRGQPQHF.

V and J are TRBV10-3 and TRBJ1-5, with TRBD1 matching over 7 bases. Unmatched junction bases numbered 10, after V lost 8 bases and J lost 3 bases. CDR1 and CDR2 (germline): ENHRY, SYGVKD. The CDR3 is 15 amino acids. CDR3 protein: CAIPGLTGDNQPQHF. CDR3 DNA sequence: TGTGCCATCCCGGGGCTTACAGGGGACAATCAGCCCCAGCATTTT.

The chain has TRBV30 and TRBJ1-1; unclear D gene. There are 12 residues in the CDR3. Trimming removed 2 bases at V and 6 bases at J, with 10 bases between. CDR1 GTSNPN and CDR2 SVGIG come from the germline V gene (reference sequence). This CDR3 reads CAWSPMGPEAFF. CDR3 coding DNA: TGTGCCTGGAGTCCTATGGGCCCTGAAGCTTTCTTT.

A note on this clone: Other DNA sequences within the sample encode an identical CDR3. In DNA, the CDR3 is TGCGCCAGCAGCTTGGATATAGGGACTGAAGCTTTCTTT. Translated, it gives CASSLDIGTEAFF. The chain couples TRBV5-1 to TRBJ1-1; D ambiguous. From germline, CDR1 is SGHRS and CDR2 YFSETQ. Trimming removed 0 bases from V and 5 bases from J, with 8 bases in between. The CDR3 is made up of 13 amino acids.

The chain recombines TRBV6-4 with TRBJ1-1, with TRBD1 as a possible D gene (5 bases). V lost 6 bases to trimming and J lost 1 base, with 15 bases between them. The CDR3 totals 15 residues. Germline-derived CDR1 and CDR2 are MRHNA and SNTAGT. The DNA for the CDR3 is TGTGCCAGCAGGGCTATGGGGACTACGAACACTGAAGCTTTCTTT. Translating it yields CASRAMGTTNTEAFF.

The rearrangement joins TRBV11-2 to TRBJ2-7; D might be TRBD1 (6 bases). CDR1 SGHAT and CDR2 FQNNGV come from the germline V gene. V was pared by 1 base and J by 0 bases, with 13 bases between. This CDR3 region has 16 residues. The CDR3 sequence is CASSLVGRGSSYEQYF. CDR3 nucleotides: TGTGCCAGCAGCTTAGTGGGCAGGGGCTCCTCCTACGAGCAGTACTTC.

V is TRBV5-1 and J is TRBJ2-7; 10 bases are a match to TRBD1. The V gene's germline CDR1 is SGHRS and CDR2 YFSETQ. V shed 4 bases, J shed 5 bases, and the junction held 3 bases outside the gene matches. The CDR3 is 13 amino acids. The CDR3 reads CASSATGGNEQYF. The CDR3 nucleotides are TGCGCCAGCAGCGCGACAGGGGGCAACGAGCAGTACTTC.

The table lists this clone with a count of one. Different DNA sequences within this sample yield the same CDR3. The V and J genes are TRBV4-1 and TRBJ2-5; no firm D call. Germline lookup yields CDR1 MGHRA and CDR2 YSYEKL. V lost 0 bases, J lost 4 bases, and 6 bases lay in between. The CDR3 has 13 residues. CDR3 sequence reads: CASSQDSGETQYF. The CDR3 DNA sequence: TGCGCCAGCAGCCAAGATAGTGGAGAGACCCAGTACTTC.

This clone was seen once. V usage is TRBV7-9 and J usage is TRBJ2-7; 9 nucleotides match TRBD1. Per the germline V gene, CDR1 is SEHNR and CDR2 is FQNEAQ (reference sequence). CDR3 length equals 15 residues. V was pared by 4 bases and J by 7 bases, with 11 bases of the junction left unmatched. For the CDR3, the DNA is TGTGCCAGCAGCTGGTGGACAGGGGCCACGTGGGAGCAGTACTTC. Residues: CASSWWTGATWEQYF.

The CDR3 spells CASSVAPIGLALGNTEAFF. CDR3 DNA sequence: TGTGCCAGCAGCGTAGCTCCTATAGGGCTGGCCTTGGGAAACACTGAAGCTTTCTTT. This chain uses TRBV9 with TRBJ1-1; no firm D call. The V gene's germline CDR1 is SGDLS and CDR2 YYNGEE. The CDR3 contains 19 residues. The V end lost 0 bases, the J end lost 2 bases, and 23 bases lay between the germline ends.

V usage is TRBV19 and J usage is TRBJ1-6, with TRBD1 matching over 7 bases. The length of the CDR3 is 13 residues. Germline trimming cut 7 bases from V and 4 bases from J; bases unmatched to any gene: 1. Germline-derived CDR1 and CDR2 are LNHDA and SQIVND (reference sequence). CDR3 region: CASKGQYNSPLHF. CDR3 bases: TGTGCCAGTAAGGGACAGTATAATTCACCCCTCCACTTT.